These 4 T cell receptor beta chains came from one sample sequenced in a study of technical replicates of blood from four donors. The repertoire was sequenced with immunoSEQ multiplex PCR; TCRdb's copy has only in-frame clones and lacks some. The sample shows more than 75,000 clones, approximately 93% of them seen only once. The source material was T cells isolated from PBMCs. The receptor source for this set is a human donor in good health.

The gene calls are TRBV5-4 and TRBJ2-5, with D maybe TRBD2 (6 bases). V was shortened by 1 base and J by 2 bases, with 18 bases between the two germline ends. Germline assignment: CDR1 SGHNT and CDR2 YYREEE (reference sequence). The CDR3 totals 17 residues. This chain's CDR3 is CASSLKSGGNVQETQYF. The CDR3 nucleotides are TGTGCCAGCAGCTTGAAAAGCGGAGGGAACGTACAAGAGACCCAGTACTTC.

The gene calls are TRBV20-1 and TRBJ1-2; D is ambiguous. The ends were cut back, 1 base at V and 8 bases at J, with 8 bases in the middle. Germline assignment: CDR1 DFQATT and CDR2 SNEGSKA (reference sequence). This CDR3 spans 11 amino acids. The CDR3 region has the DNA TGCAGTGCTAGAGGGGAGTACGGCTACACCTTC. It is translated as CSARGEYGYTF.

The chain joins TRBV5-4 to TRBJ2-1, with a tentative D call TRBD2 (6 bases). V lost 1 base and J lost 2, with 13 bases in between. Looked up from germline, CDR1 is SGHNT and CDR2 is YYREEE (reference sequence). The CDR3 sequence is 16 residues long. CDR3 amino acids: CASSLSSGLTYNEQFF. The CDR3 DNA reads as TGTGCCAGCAGCTTGTCGAGCGGGCTCACCTACAATGAGCAGTTCTTC.

The V gene is TRBV7-9, the J gene TRBJ2-5, with TRBD2 identical over 8 bases. The CDR3 sequence is 14 residues long. Trimming at V came to 4 bases and at J to 5 bases, leaving 6 bases not matched to a gene. The germline gives CDR1 SEHNR, CDR2 FQNEAQ (reference sequence). CDR3 residues: CASSSTAGDETQYF. The CDR3 coding sequence is TGTGCCAGCAGCTCGACAGCGGGAGACGAGACCCAGTACTTC.